These T cell receptor beta chains were read from a single sample in a study of T cell changes during pregnancy in multiple sclerosis. Sequenced by immunoSEQ multiplex PCR; TCRdb stores in-frame clones only, minus some. The table lists 65,000 to 95,000 clones, around nine tenths of them singletons. Here the sequenced sample was peripheral blood, taken before pregnancy. The receptor source for this set is a female donor with multiple sclerosis, enrolled in a pregnancy study. Both conserved end residues are part of each CDR3. D genes are given only for firm matches. Clone size is stated in some rows and not others, as once, few, many or a class when expanded.

len	d_gene	v_gene	j_gene	abundance	CDR3aa	CDR3nt
14	.	TRBV10-3	TRBJ1-6	.	CAIKGGGYNSPLHF	TGTGCCATCAAGGGCGGCGGGTATAATTCACCCCTCCACTTT
17	TRBD1	TRBV27	TRBJ1-5	.	CASSLLPPRQGTQPQHF	TGTGCCAGCAGTTTACTTCCACCCCGACAGGGCACTCAGCCCCAGCATTTT
13	.	TRBV19	TRBJ2-3	.	CASRRGMTDTQYF	TGTGCCAGTAGGCGGGGTATGACAGATACGCAGTATTTT
16	.	TRBV10-1	TRBJ2-3	.	CASSESWSRPTDTQYF	TGCGCCAGCAGTGAGTCCTGGAGTAGGCCCACAGATACGCAGTATTTT
12	.	TRBV5-6	TRBJ1-2	.	CASTAGDYGYTF	TGTGCCAGCACGGCGGGCGACTATGGCTACACCTTC
12	.	TRBV7-9	TRBJ1-1	.	CASSPGRAEAFF	TGTGCCAGCAGCCCCGGTCGCGCTGAAGCTTTCTTT
14	TRBD1	TRBV10-3	TRBJ1-4	once	CAISPGTGSEKLFF	TGTGCCATCAGTCCCGGGACAGGGTCTGAAAAACTGTTTTTT
17	.	TRBV23-1	TRBJ1-1	.	CASSLQTEPPLIFGAFF	TGCGCCAGCAGTCTCCAGACAGAACCCCCACTAATTTTTGGAGCTTTCTTT
13	.	TRBV15	TRBJ2-7	.	CATSRDGGFEQYF	TGTGCCACCAGCAGAGATGGCGGTTTCGAGCAGTACTTC
16	TRBD2	TRBV30	TRBJ2-5	.	CAWSVARGGLWETQYF	TGTGCCTGGAGTGTAGCGCGGGGGGGCCTTTGGGAGACCCAGTACTTC
14	.	TRBV9	TRBJ2-1	.	CASSPRLEDFEQFF	TGTGCCAGCAGCCCCCGCCTCGAGGACTTTGAGCAGTTCTTC
16	TRBD1	TRBV13	TRBJ2-7	.	CASSLWDRGRTYEQYF	TGTGCCAGCAGCCTCTGGGACAGGGGGCGCACCTACGAGCAGTACTTC
16	TRBD1	TRBV6-6	TRBJ2-7	once	CASSLGTGGTGYEQYF	TGTGCCAGCAGCCTGGGGACAGGGGGGACGGGATACGAGCAGTACTTC
14	TRBD1	TRBV2	TRBJ2-7	.	CASSEGWDSDEQYF	TGTGCCAGCAGTGAAGGGTGGGACAGCGACGAGCAGTACTTC
14	TRBD1	TRBV30	TRBJ2-1	.	CAGTGGQTYNEQFF	TGTGCCGGGACAGGGGGACAAACTTACAATGAGCAGTTCTTC
12	TRBD1	TRBV29-1	TRBJ1-2	.	CSVYGTGYGYTF	TGCAGCGTTTATGGGACAGGGTACGGCTACACCTTC
17	.	TRBV11-2	TRBJ1-2	.	CASSLSHKGGGGYGYTF	TGTGCCAGCAGCTTATCCCACAAGGGCGGAGGCGGCTATGGCTACACCTTC
15	.	TRBV11-2	TRBJ1-5	.	CASSLDLSGNQPQHF	TGTGCCAGCAGCTTAGATTTGAGTGGCAATCAGCCCCAGCATTTT
14	TRBD1	TRBV19	TRBJ1-4	once	CASRQGQGREKLFF	TGTGCCAGTAGGCAGGGACAGGGACGGGAAAAACTGTTTTTT
13	.	TRBV18	TRBJ1-1	.	CASSPRDNSEAFF	TGTGCCAGCTCACCACGGGACAACTCTGAAGCTTTCTTT
15	TRBD1	TRBV7-9	TRBJ2-3	.	CASSFRQGRTDTQYF	TGTGCCAGCAGCTTCAGACAGGGGCGCACAGATACGCAGTATTTT
13	.	TRBV6-5	TRBJ2-1	.	CASSYSTRNEQFF	TGTGCCAGCAGTTACTCGACAAGAAATGAGCAGTTCTTC
15	TRBD2	TRBV30	TRBJ2-1	.	CAWSDGLAEGNEQFF	TGTGCCTGGAGTGATGGACTAGCGGAAGGCAATGAGCAGTTCTTC
13	.	TRBV4-1	TRBJ2-2	.	CASSPVRPGELFF	TGCGCCAGCAGCCCCGTGCGTCCCGGGGAGCTGTTTTTT
17	.	TRBV2	TRBJ2-3	.	CASSPISRRGGADTQYF	TGTGCCAGCAGTCCTATTAGTCGGCGGGGCGGGGCGGATACGCAGTATTTT
14	TRBD2	TRBV25-1	TRBJ2-1	once	CASSPAGGHNEQFF	TGTGCCAGCAGTCCAGCGGGGGGCCACAATGAGCAGTTCTTC
16	TRBD1	TRBV5-1	TRBJ1-1	.	CASSWGQGATGTEAFF	TGCGCCAGCAGCTGGGGACAGGGGGCGACGGGCACTGAAGCTTTCTTT
13	TRBD1	TRBV5-1	TRBJ1-2	.	CASSQGTVDGYTF	TGCGCCAGCAGCCAGGGGACAGTTGATGGCTACACCTTC
18	TRBD1	TRBV19	TRBJ1-1	.	CASSTRQGRGGGNTEAFF	TGTGCCAGTAGTACGAGACAGGGCAGAGGGGGAGGCAACACTGAAGCTTTCTTT
14	.	TRBV7-9	TRBJ1-5	.	CASSLGERNQPQHF	TGTGCCAGCAGCTTAGGGGAGCGCAATCAGCCCCAGCATTTT
14	.	TRBV4-3	TRBJ2-2	.	CASSQGRITGELFF	TGCGCCAGCAGCCAAGGCAGGATAACCGGGGAGCTGTTTTTT
15	.	TRBV6-1	TRBJ2-5	.	CASSQTLEGEETQYF	TGTGCCAGCAGCCAAACTCTAGAAGGAGAAGAGACCCAGTACTTC
15	.	TRBV5-6	TRBJ1-2	once	CASSLGVQATYGYTF	TGTGCCAGCAGCTTGGGGGTGCAGGCAACTTACGGCTACACCTTC
15	.	TRBV5-1	TRBJ2-2	.	CASSTNLKRTGELFF	TGCGCCAGCAGCACAAATTTAAAGCGCACCGGGGAGCTGTTTTTT
14	.	TRBV11-2	TRBJ1-1	few	CASSLGLMNTEAFF	TGTGCCAGCAGCTTAGGACTCATGAACACTGAAGCTTTCTTT
15	.	TRBV30	TRBJ1-1	few	CAWSLTRQSHGRAFF	TGTGCCTGGAGTCTAACCAGGCAGTCTCATGGGAGAGCTTTCTTT
14	TRBD1	TRBV5-1	TRBJ1-2	.	CASSPRDRGNGYTF	TGCGCCAGCAGCCCCCGGGACAGGGGGAATGGCTACACCTTC
15	TRBD1	TRBV5-1	TRBJ1-6	.	CASSSRQGQGSPLHF	TGCGCCAGCAGCTCCCGACAGGGGCAAGGTTCACCCCTCCACTTT
16	TRBD2	TRBV4-3	TRBJ2-7	.	CASSPRGGAGGYEQYF	TGCGCCAGCAGCCCGCGGGGAGGAGCGGGGGGCTACGAGCAGTACTTC
14	.	TRBV10-3	TRBJ1-5	.	CATSPEGGNQPQHF	TGTGCCACCTCTCCTGAGGGTGGCAATCAGCCCCAGCATTTT
21	TRBD2	TRBV19	TRBJ2-2	.	CASSIKGRVGTLRGNTGELFF	TGTGCCAGTAGTATAAAAGGGAGGGTGGGAACCCTGAGGGGCAACACCGGGGAGCTGTTTTTT
15	.	TRBV10-1	TRBJ1-2	few	CASSESISGVHGYTF	TGCGCCAGCAGTGAGTCCATATCGGGAGTTCATGGCTACACCTTC
14	.	TRBV30	TRBJ1-1	few	CAWSPGGGDTEAFF	TGTGCCTGGAGCCCCGGGGGAGGGGACACTGAAGCTTTCTTT
16	TRBD2	TRBV28	TRBJ2-1	.	CASSSTTSGARNEQFF	TGTGCCAGCAGTTCCACGACTAGCGGGGCAAGGAATGAGCAGTTCTTC
14	.	TRBV6-5	TRBJ2-7	.	CASSNVGLPYEQYF	TGTGCCAGCAGTAATGTGGGACTCCCCTACGAGCAGTACTTC
18	TRBD2	TRBV11-2	TRBJ2-1	.	CASSFGRLAGGKDNEQFF	TGTGCCAGCAGCTTCGGAAGACTAGCGGGGGGGAAGGACAATGAGCAGTTCTTC
15	TRBD1	TRBV2	TRBJ2-2	.	CASREGQVETGELFF	TGTGCCAGCAGGGAGGGACAGGTGGAGACCGGGGAGCTGTTTTTT
13	.	TRBV15	TRBJ2-2	.	CATSRVYTGELFF	TGTGCCACCAGCAGAGTATACACCGGGGAGCTGTTTTTT
15	TRBD1	TRBV10-1	TRBJ2-2	.	CARVPGQGAGGELFF	TGCGCCAGAGTTCCGGGACAGGGGGCCGGCGGGGAGCTGTTTTTT
17	TRBD1	TRBV27	TRBJ1-3	.	CASSRFTGASSGNTIYF	TGTGCCAGCAGTCGCTTTACAGGGGCTAGCTCTGGAAACACCATATATTTT
15	TRBD1	TRBV5-4	TRBJ1-6	.	CASSMTGLGNSPLHF	TGTGCCAGCAGCATGACAGGGTTGGGTAATTCACCCCTCCACTTT
12	TRBD1	TRBV5-1	TRBJ2-7	.	CASSAGQGMQYF	TGCGCCAGCAGCGCCGGACAGGGCATGCAGTACTTC
16	.	TRBV28	TRBJ1-5	.	CAATAEDGSRNQPQHF	TGTGCCGCCACAGCGGAGGATGGGTCTCGCAATCAGCCCCAGCATTTT
15	.	TRBV5-1	TRBJ1-5	.	CASSLGAGMNQPQHF	TGCGCCAGCAGCTTGGGGGCCGGGATGAATCAGCCCCAGCATTTT
18	.	TRBV28	TRBJ2-6	.	CASSSRGDLVSGANVLTF	TGTGCCAGCAGTTCCCGCGGAGATTTGGTCTCTGGGGCCAACGTCCTGACTTTC
15	.	TRBV14	TRBJ1-2	.	CASSFRGGADYGYTF	TGTGCCAGCAGCTTCCGAGGAGGCGCAGACTATGGCTACACCTTC
16	.	TRBV9	TRBJ2-3	.	CASSVGLMFSTDTQYF	TGTGCCAGCAGCGTAGGGCTGATGTTTAGCACAGATACGCAGTATTTT